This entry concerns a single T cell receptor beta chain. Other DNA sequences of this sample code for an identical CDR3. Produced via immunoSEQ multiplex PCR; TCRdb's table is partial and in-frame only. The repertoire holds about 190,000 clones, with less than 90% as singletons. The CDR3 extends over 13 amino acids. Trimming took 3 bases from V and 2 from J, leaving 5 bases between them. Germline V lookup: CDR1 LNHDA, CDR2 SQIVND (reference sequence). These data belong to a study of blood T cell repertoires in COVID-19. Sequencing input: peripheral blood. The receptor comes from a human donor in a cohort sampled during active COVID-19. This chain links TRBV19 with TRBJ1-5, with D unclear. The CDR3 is CASSMRGNQPQHF. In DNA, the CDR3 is TGTGCCAGTAGTATGAGGGGCAATCAGCCCCAGCATTTT.